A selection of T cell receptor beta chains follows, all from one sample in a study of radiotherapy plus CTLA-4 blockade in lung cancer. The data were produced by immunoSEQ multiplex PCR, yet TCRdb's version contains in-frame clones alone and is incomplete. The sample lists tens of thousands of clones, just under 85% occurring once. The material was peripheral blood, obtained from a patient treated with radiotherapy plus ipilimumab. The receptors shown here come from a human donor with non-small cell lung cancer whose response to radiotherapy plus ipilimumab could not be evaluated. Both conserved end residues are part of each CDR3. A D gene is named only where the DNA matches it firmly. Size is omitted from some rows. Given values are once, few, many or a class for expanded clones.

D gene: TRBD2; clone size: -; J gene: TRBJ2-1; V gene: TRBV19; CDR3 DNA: TGTGCCAGTAACTGGGTCCGAGCGGGAGGGTGGGATGAGCAGTTCTTC; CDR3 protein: CASNWVRAGGWDEQFF
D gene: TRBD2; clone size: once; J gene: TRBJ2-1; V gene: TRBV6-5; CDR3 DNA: TGTGCCAGCACTCCTAGCGGGGGTTACAATGAGCAGTTCTTC; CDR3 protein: CASTPSGGYNEQFF
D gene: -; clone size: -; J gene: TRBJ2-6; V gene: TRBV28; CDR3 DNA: TGTGCCAGCAGAACTTCTGGGGCCAACGTCCTGACTTTC; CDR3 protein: CASRTSGANVLTF
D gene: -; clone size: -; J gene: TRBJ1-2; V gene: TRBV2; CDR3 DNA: TGTGCCAGCAGGGGTCGGACAGCCGGAAACTATGGCTACACCTTC; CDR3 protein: CASRGRTAGNYGYTF
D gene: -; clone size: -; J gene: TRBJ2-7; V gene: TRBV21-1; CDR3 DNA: TGTGCCAGCAGCAAAGAGTATAAAGGACTATCTTTCTACGAGCAGTACTTC; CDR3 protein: CASSKEYKGLSFYEQYF
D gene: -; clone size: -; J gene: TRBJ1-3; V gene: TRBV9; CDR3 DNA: TGTGCCAGCAGTCGGGACAACCGTCCCGGAAACACCATATATTTT; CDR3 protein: CASSRDNRPGNTIYF
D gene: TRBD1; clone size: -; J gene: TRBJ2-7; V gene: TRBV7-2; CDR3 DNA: TGTGCCAGCAGCGCGAGGGGACAGGGGAGGGGAGAGCAGTACTTC; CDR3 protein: CASSARGQGRGEQYF
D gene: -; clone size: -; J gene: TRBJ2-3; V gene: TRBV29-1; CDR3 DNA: TGCAGCGTTGGGCACCACACAGATACGCAGTATTTT; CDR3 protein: CSVGHHTDTQYF
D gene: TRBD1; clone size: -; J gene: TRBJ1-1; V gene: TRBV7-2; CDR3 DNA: TGTGCCAGCAGCTTGGGACAGGGGTGGACTGAAGCTTTCTTT; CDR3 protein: CASSLGQGWTEAFF
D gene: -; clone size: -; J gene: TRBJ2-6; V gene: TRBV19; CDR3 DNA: TGTGCCAGTAGCCCGAGCCGTTCTGGGGCCAACGTCCTGACTTTC; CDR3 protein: CASSPSRSGANVLTF
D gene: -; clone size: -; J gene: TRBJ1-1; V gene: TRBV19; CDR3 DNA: TGTGCCACCTTCAGGGAGGGGCGGAACACTGAAGCTTTCTTT; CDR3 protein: CATFREGRNTEAFF
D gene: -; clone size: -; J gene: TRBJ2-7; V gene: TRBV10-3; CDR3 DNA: TGTGCCATCAGTGAGACTAGTGCGAACGAGCAGTACTTC; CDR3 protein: CAISETSANEQYF
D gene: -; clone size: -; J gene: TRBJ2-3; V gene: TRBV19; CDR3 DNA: TGTGCCAGTACCGCGACAGGCACAGATACGCAGTATTTT; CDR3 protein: CASTATGTDTQYF
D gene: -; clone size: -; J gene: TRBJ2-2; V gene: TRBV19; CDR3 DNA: TGTGCCAGTCACCCTGGGGCTAGCGCAAACACCGGGGAGCTGTTTTTT; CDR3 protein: CASHPGASANTGELFF
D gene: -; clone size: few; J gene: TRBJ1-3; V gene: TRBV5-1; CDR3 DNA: TGCGCCAGCAGCTTGGTTTACCAGGGGATGAGCTCTGGAAACACCATATATTTT; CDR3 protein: CASSLVYQGMSSGNTIYF
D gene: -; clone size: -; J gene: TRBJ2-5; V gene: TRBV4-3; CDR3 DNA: TGCGCCAGCAGCCAGAGGTCCCCGGTCGGGGAGACCCAGTACTTC; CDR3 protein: CASSQRSPVGETQYF
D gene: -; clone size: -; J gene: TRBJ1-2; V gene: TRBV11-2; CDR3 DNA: TGTGCCAGCAGCTTAGATCGGGCGGGGACGCAAATTCGGCATGGCTACACCTTC; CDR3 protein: CASSLDRAGTQIRHGYTF